This T cell receptor (beta chain) was identified in a study of T cell responses to AZD1222 COVID-19 vaccine (dated by TCRdb to the early 2020s). With respect to the entire study: AZD1222 recipients given second doses at about 4 weeks or at about 12 weeks were pooled, since spike-specific TCR depth and breadth were not found to differ between the two schedules. Trial participants were enrolled by age into 18-55, 56-69 and 70-plus year subgroups, with roughly 160, 29 and 62 TCR-sequenced participants respectively. TCR sequencing covered approximately 230 trial participants: 207 given two doses of AZD1222 and 26 given two doses of MenACWY control vaccine. What the study reported, not specific to this receptor: Only five or six AZD1222 recipients were SARS-CoV-2 seropositive at baseline, limiting conclusions about previously exposed vaccinees. Most participants were white British and females outnumbered males, and the authors suggested that clonal diversity may have been underestimated. After two AZD1222 doses, spike-specific TCR breadth and depth were significantly higher than at day 0 and than in MenACWY recipients. Because no samples from the day 14 peak response were available, repertoires could be characterized only after the peak T cell response. Epitopes outside the regions mutated in the B.1.351 and B.1.1.7 variants were reportedly recognized by nearly half of the unique spike-specific TCRs. The vaccine-associated CD4 TCRs covered the entire spike protein, and the dominant responses fell in regions 160-218 and 743-854. In the small 56-69-year group, the increase in depth fell short of significance, most likely because of low power.

According to the study, the label for this sample's time point signals: baseline before first vaccination. The vaccinee samples were drawn from two UK trials, COV001 and COV002, one of which was a single-blind randomized controlled phase 2/3 trial testing AZD1222 (ChAdOx1 nCoV-19) in healthy adults. Trial participant PBMC samples were collected at day 0 and day 28 after the second dose for TCRbeta chain sequencing. Regarding this clone: No cognate antigen has been identified for it. The sample holds no much larger clone one base away, and base qualities are not on file.

The CDR3 regions of human TCRbeta chains were subjected to immunosequencing. In the paper's pipeline: Repertoire TCRs were checked for matches against a reference library of SARS-CoV-2-specific TCRs that had been generated using the MIRA antigen-specificity platform. Breadth was defined as the fraction of unique TCRs that were SARS-CoV-2-associated, and depth was defined as the fraction of total T cells that were SARS-CoV-2-associated. Using the MIRA data, each spike-specific TCR was mapped to the spike region that the TCR reacts to and placed in a CD4 or CD8 class. Log10-transformed breadth and depth values were compared by one-way ANOVA with Sidak's multiple comparisons tests. The clones in this table, taken by TCRdb from immuneACCESS, are in-frame only. Not every clone is retained; where verified, under half of the shortfall comes from an unresolved V gene, and the cause of the rest is unknown. V and J calls and clone size are as listed in that table; D and trimming were resolved from the DNA. This sample gives approximately 100,000 clones in total; 70% to 90% of them show up just once. The ten largest clones capture 3.5% to 4% of the sample.

The germline V gene (reference sequence) supplies CDR1 SGHNT and CDR2 YYREEE. At the junction V is shortened by 3 bases and J by 2 bases, with 15 bases in between. From its cysteine to its phenylalanine, the CDR3 spans 15 amino acids. The DNA shown is the 45-base CDR3, in frame from base 1. In this chain, TRBV5-4 is recombined with TRBJ2-7; the D gene is possibly TRBD2, with 6 bases matching. The specimen comprised peripheral blood, sampled on day 0 of AZD1222 vaccination. The clonotype was recovered from an adult in good health. The CDR3 protein: CASSWSSEGAYEQYF. The DNA sequence is as follows: TGTGCCAGCAGCTGGTCTAGCGAAGGGGCCTACGAGCAGTACTTC.